The following is a TCR beta chain sequence with its context. This sample includes further DNA sequences coding for the same CDR3. The investigators reverse transcribed all of the isolated RNA, so they sequenced expressed TCRB transcripts. Here immunoSEQ multiplex PCR was the method, and the copy in TCRdb shows in-frame clones only, minus some. Among hundreds of thousands of clones listed, 68% were seen once. These data belong to a study of beta chain features in type 1 diabetes. The receptor's source is a man aged 25 to 40 in good health. Input material: naive CD4+ T cells from blood.

This CDR3 is CAWSVTVNTEAFF. CDR3 coding DNA: TGTGCCTGGAGTGTGACAGTGAACACTGAAGCTTTCTTT. The J gene is TRBJ1-1, the V gene TRBV30, with a possible D match to TRBD1 (5 bases). Trimming shortened V by 0 bases and J by 0 bases, and 5 bases separated the two germline ends. The CDR3 runs to 13 residues. Germline assignment: CDR1 GTSNPN and CDR2 SVGIG (reference sequence).